Shown below are 10 T cell receptor beta chains from a single sample sequenced in a study of PD-L1 blockade in urothelial cancer. Time point of the sample: pretreatment peripheral blood. Assay: immunoSEQ multiplex PCR; the TCRdb copy retains only in-frame clones and omits some. In the table there are tens of thousands of clones, roughly 82% of which are singletons. Sample: PBMCs, taken around atezolizumab (anti-PD-L1) treatment. Receptors originate from a man aged 55 to 70 with urothelial cancer.

The chain recombines TRBV2 with TRBJ2-4; D ambiguous. CDR1 and CDR2 from the germline V gene are SNHLY and FYNNEI. This CDR3 region has 14 residues. V was clipped by 3 bases and J by 9 bases, with 15 bases between them. DNA of the CDR3: TGTGCCAGCAGTGATCGTCCAGCCTCGGGCATTCAGTACTTC. It codes for CASSDRPASGIQYF.

The chain couples TRBV5-1 to TRBJ1-1; D uncertain. Trimming removed 0 bases at V and 7 bases at J, with 13 bases between. The CDR3 extends over 14 amino acids. Germline values: CDR1 SGHRS, CDR2 YFSETQ. The CDR3, as DNA: TGCGCCAGCAGCTTGGTCGGCCTCTCGGGTGAAGCTTTCTTT. This encodes CASSLVGLSGEAFF.

V and J are TRBV7-9 and TRBJ2-6, with 8 nucleotides matching TRBD1. The CDR3 totals 17 residues. CDR1 is SEHNR and CDR2 is FQNEAQ in the germline V gene (reference sequence). Trimming removed 1 base from V and 0 bases from J; junction bases left unmatched: 2. The CDR3 bases are TGTGCCAGCAGCTTAGGGACAGGGATCTCTGGGGCCAACGTCCTGACTTTC. Protein: CASSLGTGISGANVLTF.

The chain links TRBV30 to TRBJ2-7; 11 bases are shared with TRBD2. The V and J ends lost 6 bases and 4 bases, in that order; junction bases with no gene match: 2. Germline assignment: CDR1 GTSNPN and CDR2 SVGIG (reference sequence). The CDR3 is 12 residues long. CDR3 protein: CACSGGAYEQYF. The CDR3 region has the DNA TGTGCCTGTAGCGGGGGGGCTTACGAGCAGTACTTC.

J is TRBJ2-3 and V is TRBV7-2, with a tentative D call TRBD1 (6 bases). CDR3 length equals 13 residues. Trimming pared 3 bases from V and 6 bases from J, leaving 10 bases between. In germline, CDR1 is SGHTA, CDR2 FQGNSA. The CDR3 DNA sequence: TGTGCCAGCAGCTTCAGGGACATGGATACGCAGTATTTT. Translating gives CASSFRDMDTQYF.

The chain combines TRBV28 with TRBJ1-3, with TRBD1 identical over 9 bases. The ends lost 5 bases at V and 0 bases at J; junction bases unmatched: 11. Germline-derived CDR1 and CDR2 are MDHEN and SYDVKM. The CDR3 contains 18 residues. DNA of the CDR3: TGTGCCAGCAGTAGCTGGACAGGGGACGGCTTCTCTGGAAACACCATATATTTT. Protein: CASSSWTGDGFSGNTIYF.

The chain recombines TRBV5-1 with TRBJ1-3, with TRBD1 matching over 11 bases. Germline V gives CDR1 SGHRS, CDR2 YFSETQ. V was clipped by 2 bases and J by 3 bases; unmatched bases: 4. The CDR3 length is 16 residues. CDR3 sequence: CASSFGQGAVGNTIYF. As DNA, the CDR3 is TGCGCCAGCAGCTTCGGACAGGGGGCGGTTGGAAACACCATATATTTT.

This chain uses TRBV28 with TRBJ1-2, with 10 nucleotides matching TRBD1. The CDR3 extends over 17 amino acids. After removal of 6 bases from V and 4 bases from J, the junction contained 14 bases not matched to a gene. CDR1 is MDHEN and CDR2 is SYDVKM in the germline V gene. The CDR3 nucleotides read TGTGCCAGCAGAACGCCGGGACAGGGGCTTTCTAGCTATGGCTACACCTTC. Amino acid sequence: CASRTPGQGLSSYGYTF.

A few counts support this clone. This sequence joins TRBV28 and TRBJ1-4; 9 bases are shared with TRBD1. The CDR3 covers 15 residues. With V trimmed by 6 bases and J by 2 bases, 4 bases remained unmatched. CDR1 and CDR2 (germline): MDHEN, SYDVKM. CDR3 region: CASSSQGATNEKLFF. As DNA, the CDR3 is TGTGCCAGCAGCTCACAGGGGGCTACTAATGAAAAACTGTTTTTT.

The chain joins TRBV7-2 to TRBJ2-5; TRBD1 matches 7 bases. Germline CDR1 and CDR2: SGHTA and FQGNSA. V lost 3 bases and J lost 5; bases outside the gene matches: 3. CDR3 length: 13 residues. The CDR3 protein is CASSFLDRETQYF. The CDR3 bases are TGTGCCAGCAGCTTCCTGGACAGGGAGACCCAGTACTTC. The whole variable domain, filled in from reference TRBV7-2 and TRBJ2-5, reads GAGVSQSPSNKVTEKGKDVELRCDPISGHTALYWYRQSLGQGLEFLIYFQGNSAPDKSGLPSDRFSAERTGGSVSTLTIQRTQQEDSAVYLCASSFLDRETQYFGPGTRLLVL.